The 21 T cell receptor beta chains below come from one sample, sequenced in a study of CXCR3-negative and CXCR3-positive naive CD8 T cells. The study's findings and limits: In CXCR3-positive naive cells, the TRB CDR3s were more hydrophobic than in CXCR3-negative naive cells.

These TCRs' antigens remain unknown. UMI-labeled 5' RACE yielded the TRB cDNA libraries. TCRdb re-called the 5' RACE reads and catalogs CDR3 proteins one per entry, DNA excluded. The sample table includes some 150,000 distinct CDR3 sequences. Sequences were obtained from naive CXCR3+ CD8+ T cells from blood. The subset is: CD45RO-CCR7+CD27+CD95- naive CD8+ T cells expressing CXCR3 (TNR3+). Every receptor here comes from a human donor in good health. Some clones in this sample may be carry-over from other donors' samples.

This chain connects TRBV4-3 to TRBJ2-7; lacking DNA, the TRBD1 call made by TCRdb goes unchecked. The CDR3 totals 17 residues. Germline CDR1 and CDR2: LGHNA and YSLEER. This chain's CDR3 is CASSQDLRGQATYEQYF.

The chain employs TRBV6-5 and TRBJ2-5; TCRdb's D call of TRBD1 is untestable without DNA. Germline CDR1 MNHEY, CDR2 SVGAGI. CDR3 size: 15 residues. CDR3 loop: CASSYSGGSRETQYF.

The chain combines TRBV6-5 with TRBJ1-2. Germline values: CDR1 MNHEY, CDR2 SVGAGI. The CDR3 contains 14 residues. The CDR3 sequence is CASSYFEGSDGYTF.

The V and J genes are TRBV11-2 and TRBJ2-1; TCRdb names TRBD1, which stays unverified in the absence of DNA. The CDR3 contains 16 residues. Germline CDR1 and CDR2: SGHAT and FQNNGV. CDR3 loop: CASSRTGQEGYMEQFF.

The chain combines TRBV4-3 with TRBJ2-2; checking the TCRdb D call of TRBD2 is not possible without DNA. This CDR3 has 19 amino acids. Germline assignment: CDR1 LGHNA and CDR2 YSLEER. The CDR3 loop is CASSQDRETSGVGTGELFF.

The chain recombines TRBV7-9 with TRBJ2-7; TCRdb picks TRBD1, but there is no DNA to check that call. This CDR3 has 14 residues. Germline loops: CDR1 SEHNR, CDR2 FQNEAQ (reference sequence). The CDR3 here is CASSPRGGGGEQYF.

V usage is TRBV9 and J usage is TRBJ1-1; no DNA is available, so the TRBD1 call from TCRdb remains unchecked. The CDR3 totals 13 residues. The germline V gene encodes CDR1 SGDLS and CDR2 YYNGEE. The CDR3 is CASSVGWGTEAFF. The full variable domain, completed using reference TRBV9 and TRBJ1-1, is DSGVTQTPKHLITATGQRVTLRCSPRSGDLSVYWYQQSLDQGLQFLIQYYNGEERAKGNILERFSAQQFPDLHSELNLSSLELGDSALYFCASSVGWGTEAFFGQGTRLTVV.

This chain uses TRBV4-3 with TRBJ2-7. CDR1 and CDR2 from the germline V gene are LGHNA and YSLEER. The CDR3 contains 14 residues. The CDR3 sequence: CASSHHSSSYEQYF.

The chain is built from TRBV4-3 and TRBJ1-1. Germline V CDR1 and CDR2: LGHNA, YSLEER. The CDR3 contains 16 residues. CDR3 sequence: CASSQDFGGWGTEAFF.

The chain recombines TRBV4-3 with TRBJ1-4. The germline V gene encodes CDR1 LGHNA and CDR2 YSLEER. This CDR3 region has 14 residues. CDR3 sequence: CASSQVRLGEKLFF.

The gene calls are TRBV7-3 and TRBJ2-3; the TCRdb call, TRBD2, lacks DNA for checking. This CDR3 spans 14 amino acids. CDR1 SGHTA and CDR2 FQGTGA come from the germline V gene. CDR3 in amino acids: CASSRAGGTDTQYF.

The V gene is TRBV21-1, the J gene TRBJ2-1; TCRdb picks TRBD1, but there is no DNA to check that call. TRBV21-1 is a documented pseudogene. The CDR3 sequence is 13 residues long. Here the CDR3 reads CASSKGRVHEQFF.

This chain joins TRBV7-9 and TRBJ2-7; TCRdb names TRBD2, which stays unverified in the absence of DNA. CDR3 size: 16 residues. Looked up from germline, CDR1 is SEHNR and CDR2 is FQNEAQ (reference sequence). The CDR3 sequence is CASSTSERGAVYEQYF.

V gene TRBV7-2 combines with J gene TRBJ1-3. Germline CDR1 and CDR2: SGHTA and FQGNSA. The CDR3 spans 11 residues. The CDR3 loop is CASRSGNTIYF.

This chain joins TRBV6-5 and TRBJ2-5; TCRdb's D gene call, TRBD2, goes unchecked for lack of DNA. The germline CDR1 and CDR2 sequences are MNHEY and SVGAGI. There are 16 residues in the CDR3. The CDR3 loop is CASSPGLAGGQETQYF.

Here the CDR3 reads CASSLQSALHNEQFF. V is TRBV7-2 and J is TRBJ2-1. Germline lookup yields CDR1 SGHTA and CDR2 FQGNSA. This CDR3 contains 15 residues.

The CDR3 protein is CASSQWVEGSGANVLTF. The gene calls are TRBV3-1 and TRBJ2-6. Germline CDR1 reads LGHDT; CDR2 reads YNNKEL (reference sequence). The CDR3 length is 17 residues.

V gene TRBV13 combines with J gene TRBJ2-7. The CDR3 sequence is 14 residues long. Per the germline V gene, CDR1 is PRHDT and CDR2 is FYEKMQ (reference sequence). This CDR3 reads CASSLEAATGEQYF.

This chain uses TRBV7-6 with TRBJ2-1; TCRdb returns TRBD1, unconfirmable since there is no DNA. The CDR3 is 16 residues long. Germline V CDR1 and CDR2: SGHVS, FNYEAQ. CDR3 protein: CASSLATGNPYNEQFF.

The chain's CDR3 is CAVRTAVIEITDTQYF. The rearrangement links TRBV6-2 or TRBV6-3 to TRBJ2-3. CDR3 length: 16 residues. Germline V gene data show CDR1 as MNHEY and CDR2 as SVGEGT.

This clonotype shows up as medium-sized (0.01 to 0.1%) by frequency. The chain links TRBV5-1 to TRBJ2-1; the TCRdb call, TRBD2, lacks DNA for checking. The length of the CDR3 is 17 residues. In germline, CDR1 is SGHRS, CDR2 YFSETQ. The CDR3 reads CASSPPTSGQPYNEQFF.